What follows are 28 T cell receptor beta chains derived from one specimen sequenced in a study of vaccination effects on CD4 cells after COVID-19. Sequenced by immunoSEQ multiplex PCR; TCRdb stores in-frame clones only, minus some. Here the sample spans nearly 30,000 clones, roughly 80% being singletons. Prior to sequencing, the ViraFEST assay stimulated PBMC with viral peptide pools, which expanded the antigen-specific CD4+ T cells. Cultured cells yielded isolated CD4+ T cells after around 9 days. Two-dose vaccination with either BNT162b2 or mRNA-1273 was given to the participants. The antigens for these receptors are not known. The specimen comprised CD4+ T cells from PBMCs cultured with SARS-CoV-2 spike peptides, sampled after COVID-19 vaccination. These receptors were obtained from a human donor who received a COVID-19 vaccine. Some clones in this sample may be carry-over from other donors' samples.

This sequence joins TRBV7-9 and TRBJ1-1; D not resolved. V was trimmed by 3 bases and J by 3 bases, leaving 11 bases between them. The V gene's germline CDR1 is SEHNR and CDR2 FQNEAQ (reference sequence). This CDR3 region has 14 residues. CDR3 sequence: CASSLLGQDTEAFF. The CDR3 DNA reads TGTGCCAGCAGCTTGTTAGGCCAGGACACTGAAGCTTTCTTT.

This chain uses TRBV3-1 (or the pseudogene TRBV3-2) with TRBJ1-2; D uncertain. CDR3 length: 14 amino acids. V shed 1 base and J shed 10 bases, with 16 bases lying between them. The germline CDR1 and CDR2 sequences are LGHDT and YNNKEL (reference sequence). DNA for the CDR3: TGTGCCAGCAGCCAAGGCGTAGGGAGATCCGACTACACCTTC. This encodes CASSQGVGRSDYTF.

This CDR3 reads CASSSQRTGGPITTEAFF. DNA for the CDR3: TGTGCCAGCAGTTCCCAGAGGACAGGGGGCCCGATAACGACTGAAGCTTTCTTT. The J gene is TRBJ1-1, the V gene TRBV6-2 or TRBV6-3, with 11 positions matching TRBD1. This CDR3 spans 18 amino acids. Germline-derived CDR1 and CDR2 are MNHEY and SVGEGT. V lost 4 bases to trimming and J lost 5 bases; unmatched junction nucleotides: 15.

V usage is TRBV11-3 and J usage is TRBJ2-5; 9 nucleotides match TRBD2. CDR1 is SGHNT, CDR2 YENEEA, per germline. Losses at the gene ends were 5 bases for V and 2 bases for J; bases not matched to a gene: 6. The CDR3 is 15 amino acids. DNA for the CDR3: TGTGCCAGCAGCCATAGCGGGGGCGGACAAGAGACCCAGTACTTC. It is translated as CASSHSGGGQETQYF. Drawing the rest from reference TRBV11-3 and TRBJ2-5, the complete variable domain is EAGVVQSPRYKIIEKKQPVAFWCNPISGHNTLYWYLQNLGQGPELLIRYENEEAVDDSQLPKDRFSAERLKGVDSTLKIQPAELGDSAVYLCASSHSGGGQETQYFGPGTRLLVL.

The rearrangement joins TRBV15 to TRBJ2-3, with 8 bases matching TRBD1. V lost 0 bases and J lost 4; bases outside the gene matches: 9. Germline CDR1 reads LNHNV; CDR2 reads YYDKDF (reference sequence). CDR3 length equals 17 residues. The CDR3 coding sequence is TGTGCCACCAGCAGAGATCCAGGCAGGGGGCTCGCAGATACGCAGTATTTT. Translating gives CATSRDPGRGLADTQYF. Full variable domain (rest looked up from reference TRBV15 and TRBJ2-3): DAMVIQNPRYQVTQFGKPVTLSCSQTLNHNVMYWYQQKSSQAPKLLFHYYDKDFNNEADTPDNFQSRRPNTSFCFLDIRSPGLGDTAMYLCATSRDPGRGLADTQYFGPGTRLTVL.

The rearrangement joins TRBV5-1 to TRBJ2-4, with 8 nucleotides matching TRBD1. The ends lost 4 bases at V and 5 bases at J; junction bases unmatched: 8. This CDR3 is 15 amino acids long. Germline loops: CDR1 SGHRS, CDR2 YFSETQ. CDR3 protein: CASSISGQVQNIQYF. CDR3 nucleotides: TGCGCCAGCAGCATATCGGGACAGGTTCAAAACATTCAGTACTTC.

The chain joins TRBV6-5 to TRBJ1-6, with D maybe TRBD1 (5 bases). Trimming stripped 0 bases from V and 6 bases from J, with 12 bases between. The CDR3 has 16 amino acids. CDR1 is MNHEY and CDR2 is SVGAGI in the germline V gene. The CDR3 reads CASSYSTAGSNSPLHF. The CDR3 DNA sequence: TGTGCCAGCAGTTACTCGACGGCAGGGAGTAATTCACCCCTCCACTTT.

V usage is TRBV4-3 and J usage is TRBJ2-3; tentatively, D is TRBD2 (6 bases). V shed 1 base and J shed 7 bases, with 18 bases lying between them. Germline CDR1 and CDR2: LGHNA and YSLEER. CDR3 size: 16 residues. CDR3 bases: TGCGCCAGCAGCCAAGTTGGGTCTATGGGGGGATATACGCAGTATTTT. Translation: CASSQVGSMGGYTQYF.

This clone showed up just a few times. The chain combines TRBV4-1 with TRBJ1-2; TRBD1 is a possible D gene (6 bases). The CDR3 is 14 residues long. Trimming pared 2 bases from V and 6 bases from J, leaving 13 bases between. CDR1 and CDR2 (germline): MGHRA, YSYEKL. CDR3 DNA: TGCGCCAGCAGCCAAAGGCAGGGGAGCAATGGCTACACCTTC. This codes for CASSQRQGSNGYTF.

The rearrangement links TRBV19 to TRBJ1-5; 9 positions match TRBD1. Germline CDR1 reads LNHDA; CDR2 reads SQIVND (reference sequence). The junction had 15 bases not matched to a gene; V was cut back by 5 bases and J by 7 bases. This CDR3 comprises 17 residues. CDR3 protein: CASSLVWDRAFNQPQHF. In DNA form, the CDR3 reads TGTGCCAGTAGTTTAGTATGGGACAGGGCTTTTAACCAGCCCCAGCATTTT.

The chain is built from TRBV6-2 or TRBV6-3 and TRBJ2-1, with D perhaps matching TRBD2 (6 bases). Trimming removed 2 bases at V and 1 base at J, with 9 bases between. Germline CDR1 and CDR2: MNHEY and SVGEGT. The CDR3 extends over 15 amino acids. CDR3 protein: CASSYRGLSYNEQFF. The CDR3 region has the DNA TGTGCCAGCAGTTACCGCGGACTATCCTACAATGAGCAGTTCTTC.

This chain joins TRBV4-3 and TRBJ1-6, with D tentatively TRBD1 (5 bases). Per germline, CDR1 LGHNA and CDR2 YSLEER. Trimming removed 5 bases from V and 9 bases from J, with 14 bases in between. This CDR3 contains 14 residues. The CDR3 DNA is TGCGCCAGCAGCAAACAGCCGGGGGGTTCACCCCTCCACTTT. Residues: CASSKQPGGSPLHF.

The gene calls are TRBV11-3 and TRBJ1-3; no firm D call. V was trimmed by 1 base and J by 2 bases, leaving 3 bases between them. CDR3 size: 13 residues. Germline V gene data show CDR1 as SGHNT and CDR2 as YENEEA. CDR3 in amino acids: CASSLGPGNTIYF. In nucleotides, the CDR3 is TGTGCCAGCAGCTTAGGTCCTGGAAACACCATATATTTT.

V gene TRBV5-1 combines with J gene TRBJ1-6; 7 bases are shared with TRBD1. Germline values: CDR1 SGHRS, CDR2 YFSETQ. The V gene end was trimmed by 4 bases and the J gene end by 14 bases; junction bases not matched to a gene: 12. The CDR3 is made up of 14 amino acids. The CDR3 nucleotides are TGCGCCAGCAGCACCGGGACAGCCCCCTCTACCCTCCACTTT. Residues: CASSTGTAPSTLHF. The full variable domain, completed using reference TRBV5-1 and TRBJ1-6, is KAGVTQTPRYLIKTRGQQVTLSCSPISGHRSVSWYQQTPGQGLQFLFEYFSETQRNKGNFPGRFSGRQFSNSRSEMNVSTLELGDSALYLCASSTGTAPSTLHFGNGTRLTVT.

This clone was detected only a few times. The CDR3 DNA sequence: TGTGCCAGCAGTCCGCGGGCGGTGTGGGACATTCAGTACTTC. Protein sequence: CASSPRAVWDIQYF. V gene TRBV6-5 combines with J gene TRBJ2-4; D is perhaps TRBD2 (5 bases). The CDR3 covers 14 residues. Trimming removed 5 bases from V and 8 bases from J, with 16 bases in between. The germline CDR1 and CDR2 sequences are MNHEY and SVGAGI.

The V call is TRBV7-3, the J call TRBJ2-3; D may be TRBD1 or TRBD2 (5 bases each). The V and J ends lost 5 bases and 5 bases respectively, with 11 bases between them. The CDR3 extends over 13 amino acids. Germline CDR1 and CDR2: SGHTA and FQGTGA. The chain's CDR3 is CASSPGRGDTQYF. The CDR3 nucleotides are TGTGCCAGCAGCCCGGGACGCGGAGATACGCAGTATTTT.

The chain combines TRBV2 with TRBJ1-5; D perhaps matches TRBD1 (6 bases). Germline CDR1 SNHLY, CDR2 FYNNEI. The CDR3 is made up of 13 amino acids. Trimming cost V 6 bases and J 5 bases, with 11 bases left between them. The CDR3 here is CASRGQTDQPQHF. The CDR3 DNA reads TGTGCCAGCAGGGGACAAACGGATCAGCCCCAGCATTTT.

J is TRBJ2-5 and V is TRBV10-3; possibly TRBD1 for D (6 bases). Looked up from germline, CDR1 is ENHRY and CDR2 is SYGVKD. The V end lost 4 bases, the J end lost 5 bases, and 20 bases lay between the germline ends. There are 16 residues in the CDR3. The CDR3 nucleotides are TGTGCCATCAGTGCACAAATTACAGGGCCGGGGGAGACCCAGTACTTC. Its protein is CAISAQITGPGETQYF.

This clone appeared a single time. This sequence joins TRBV6-5 and TRBJ1-3, with D unclear. Germline V gene data show CDR1 as MNHEY and CDR2 as SVGAGI. This CDR3 contains 15 residues. V was trimmed by 0 bases and J by 0 bases, leaving 6 bases between them. This CDR3 is CASSYSGTSGNTIYF. The CDR3 nucleotides read TGTGCCAGCAGTTACTCTGGCACCTCTGGAAACACCATATATTTT.

This clone was seen a few times. This chain uses TRBV18 with TRBJ2-7; D may match TRBD1 or TRBD2 (5 bases each). With 2 bases removed from V and 4 bases from J, the gap between germline ends came to 6 bases. The CDR3 runs 12 residues. Germline CDR1 and CDR2: KGHSH and LQKENI. The CDR3 is CASSPGGYEQYV. Written as DNA, the CDR3 is TGTGCCAGCTCACCAGGGGGATACGAGCAGTACGTC.

V is TRBV2 and J is TRBJ1-1; 7 nucleotides match TRBD1. Germline V gene sequence: CDR1 SNHLY, CDR2 FYNNEI. CDR3 length equals 15 residues. V trimming: 4 bases; J trimming: 2 bases; junction bases outside the gene matches: 7. The chain's CDR3 is CASSVQGQINTEAFF. CDR3 DNA: TGTGCCAGCAGTGTTCAGGGACAGATAAACACTGAAGCTTTCTTT.

A few counts support this clone. The J gene is TRBJ1-2, the V gene TRBV5-1; D unresolved. The CDR3 consists of 14 residues. The V gene's germline CDR1 is SGHRS and CDR2 YFSETQ. The V gene lost 2 bases and the J gene lost 8 bases, with 16 bases spanning the gap. For the CDR3, the DNA is TGCGCCAGCAGCTTAGTCCAGACCGTGGGCGGCTACACCTTC. Translating gives CASSLVQTVGGYTF. The whole variable domain, remainder taken from reference TRBV5-1 and TRBJ1-2, is KAGVTQTPRYLIKTRGQQVTLSCSPISGHRSVSWYQQTPGQGLQFLFEYFSETQRNKGNFPGRFSGRQFSNSRSEMNVSTLELGDSALYLCASSLVQTVGGYTFGSGTRLTVV.

In the case of this clone: Mismatch with germline at one junction end may stem from a read error. The chain joins TRBV28 to TRBJ2-3; tentatively, D is TRBD2 (7 bases). Germline lookup yields CDR1 MDHEN and CDR2 SYDVKM. There are 15 residues in the CDR3. The CDR3 loop is CASSLSGGRTDTQYF. The CDR3 DNA reads TGTGCCAGCAGCTTATCCGGGGGGCGCACAGATACGCAGTATTTT.

The chain recombines TRBV20-1 with TRBJ2-1, with unresolved D. There are 11 residues in the CDR3. Per the germline V gene, CDR1 is DFQATT and CDR2 is SNEGSKA (reference sequence). V gave up 3 bases and J gave up 7 bases, with 7 bases separating them. Written as DNA, the CDR3 is TGCAGTGCTAGCGAAGGGAATGAGCAGTTCTTC. Amino acids: CSASEGNEQFF.

This sequence joins TRBV19 and TRBJ1-4; D is unresolved. The CDR3 spans 15 residues. The germline gives CDR1 LNHDA, CDR2 SQIVND (reference sequence). V lost 5 bases, J lost 0 bases, and 10 bases lay in between. This CDR3 is CASSAHSTTNEKLFF. The DNA of the CDR3 is TGTGCCAGTAGTGCCCACAGTACAACTAATGAAAAACTGTTTTTT.

This chain links TRBV5-1 with TRBJ2-3, with TRBD1 identical over 7 bases. Germline V gives CDR1 SGHRS, CDR2 YFSETQ. The CDR3 runs to 14 residues. J was trimmed by 1 base and V by 7 bases; bases with no gene match: 6. The CDR3 here is CASHDRARTDTQYF. For the CDR3, the DNA is TGCGCCAGCCACGACAGGGCGCGCACAGATACGCAGTATTTT.

The V gene is TRBV29-1, the J gene TRBJ2-3; no clear D gene. Germline lookup yields CDR1 SQVTM and CDR2 ANQGSEA. This CDR3 comprises 12 residues. Deletions cut 7 bases from V and 4 bases from J, with 12 bases between. CDR3 in DNA: TGCAGCGGAACGTCTCCCCCAGATACGCAGTATTTT. It codes for CSGTSPPDTQYF.

Judged by abundance, this clone is medium-sized. The rearrangement uses TRBV28 and TRBJ2-6; D is perhaps TRBD1 (5 bases). The CDR3 spans 16 residues. Germline V gene sequence: CDR1 MDHEN, CDR2 SYDVKM. Trimming cost V 9 bases and J 4 bases, with 19 bases left between them. The CDR3 region has the DNA TGTGCCAGTCGCGTTACCCAGGGTAGGGGGGCCAACGTCCTGACTTTC. Translating it yields CASRVTQGRGANVLTF.